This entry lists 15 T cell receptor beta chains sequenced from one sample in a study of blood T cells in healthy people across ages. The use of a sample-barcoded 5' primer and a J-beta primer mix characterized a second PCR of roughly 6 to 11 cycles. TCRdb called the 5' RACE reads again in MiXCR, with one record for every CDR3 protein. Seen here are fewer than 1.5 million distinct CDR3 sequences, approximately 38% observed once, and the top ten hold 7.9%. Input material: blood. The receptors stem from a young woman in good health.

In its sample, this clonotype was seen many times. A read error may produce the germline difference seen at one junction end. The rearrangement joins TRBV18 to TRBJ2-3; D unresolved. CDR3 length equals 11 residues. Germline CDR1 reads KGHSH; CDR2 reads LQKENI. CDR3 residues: CASSFTDTQYF. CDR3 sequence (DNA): TGCGCCAGCAGCTTCACAGATACGCAGTATTTT.

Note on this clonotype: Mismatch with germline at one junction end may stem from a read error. The CDR3 reads CAIRTGLNTEVFF. For the CDR3, the DNA is TGTGCCATCAGAACAGGGTTAAACACTGAAGTTTTCTTT. The chain employs TRBV10-3 and TRBJ1-1; D might be TRBD1 (6 bases). CDR1 is ENHRY, CDR2 SYGVKD, per germline. The CDR3 has 13 residues.

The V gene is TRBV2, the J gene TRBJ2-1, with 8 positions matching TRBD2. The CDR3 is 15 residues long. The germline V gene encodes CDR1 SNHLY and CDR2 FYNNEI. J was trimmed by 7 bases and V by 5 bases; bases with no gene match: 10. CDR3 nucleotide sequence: TGTGCCAGCAGTTGGGGCCAGCGGGAGAGGAATGAGCAGTTCTTC. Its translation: CASSWGQRERNEQFF.

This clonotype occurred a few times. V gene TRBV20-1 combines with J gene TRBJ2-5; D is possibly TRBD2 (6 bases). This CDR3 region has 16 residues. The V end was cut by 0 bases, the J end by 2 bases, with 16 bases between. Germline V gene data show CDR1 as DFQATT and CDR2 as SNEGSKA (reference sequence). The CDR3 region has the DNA TGCAGTGCTAGAGAGGTCGGGGGAGACAGTCAAGAGACCCAGTACTTC. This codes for CSAREVGGDSQETQYF.

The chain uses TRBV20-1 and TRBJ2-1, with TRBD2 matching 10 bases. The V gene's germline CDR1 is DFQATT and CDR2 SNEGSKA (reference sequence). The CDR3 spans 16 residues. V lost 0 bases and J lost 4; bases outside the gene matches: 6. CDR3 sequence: CSARDSLAGEYNEQFF. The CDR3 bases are TGCAGTGCTAGAGATAGCCTAGCGGGGGAGTACAATGAGCAGTTCTTC.

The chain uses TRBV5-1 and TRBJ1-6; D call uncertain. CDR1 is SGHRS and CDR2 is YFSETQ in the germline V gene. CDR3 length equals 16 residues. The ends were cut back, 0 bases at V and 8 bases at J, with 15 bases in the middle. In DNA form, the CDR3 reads TGCGCCAGCAGCTTGGGGGTTCTCCCTCCGGATTCACCCCTCCACTTT. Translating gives CASSLGVLPPDSPLHF.

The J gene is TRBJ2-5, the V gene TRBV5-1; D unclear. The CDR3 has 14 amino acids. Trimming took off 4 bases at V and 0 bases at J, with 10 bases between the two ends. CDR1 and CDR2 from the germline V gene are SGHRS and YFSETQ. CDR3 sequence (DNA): TGCGCCAGCAGCCCAGACACGTACCAAGAGACCCAGTACTTC. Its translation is CASSPDTYQETQYF.

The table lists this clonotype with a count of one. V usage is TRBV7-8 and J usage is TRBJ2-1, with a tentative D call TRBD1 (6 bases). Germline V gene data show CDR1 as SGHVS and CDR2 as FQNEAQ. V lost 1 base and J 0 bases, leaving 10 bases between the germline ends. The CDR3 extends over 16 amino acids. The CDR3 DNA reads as TGTGCCAGCAGCTTAGGGGGGCACAGCTCCTACAATGAGCAGTTCTTC. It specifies CASSLGGHSSYNEQFF.

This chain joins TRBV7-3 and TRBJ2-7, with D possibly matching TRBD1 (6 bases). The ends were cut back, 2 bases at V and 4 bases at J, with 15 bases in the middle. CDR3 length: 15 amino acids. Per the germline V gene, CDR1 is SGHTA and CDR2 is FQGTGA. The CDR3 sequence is CASSLHPGHQYEQYF. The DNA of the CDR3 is TGTGCCAGCAGCTTACACCCGGGACACCAATACGAGCAGTACTTC.

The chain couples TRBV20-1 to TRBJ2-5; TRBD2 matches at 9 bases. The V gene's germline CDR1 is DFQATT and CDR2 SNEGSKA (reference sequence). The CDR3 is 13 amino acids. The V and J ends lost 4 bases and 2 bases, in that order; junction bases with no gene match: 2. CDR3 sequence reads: CSATGLAQETQYF. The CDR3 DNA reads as TGCAGTGCTACTGGACTAGCGCAAGAGACCCAGTACTTC.

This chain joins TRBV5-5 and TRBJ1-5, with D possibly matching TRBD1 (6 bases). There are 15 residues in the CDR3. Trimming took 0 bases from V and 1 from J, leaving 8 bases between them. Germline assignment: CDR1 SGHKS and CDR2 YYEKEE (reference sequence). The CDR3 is CASSLGGQSNQPQHF. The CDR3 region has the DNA TGTGCCAGCAGCTTGGGCGGACAGAGCAATCAGCCCCAGCATTTT.

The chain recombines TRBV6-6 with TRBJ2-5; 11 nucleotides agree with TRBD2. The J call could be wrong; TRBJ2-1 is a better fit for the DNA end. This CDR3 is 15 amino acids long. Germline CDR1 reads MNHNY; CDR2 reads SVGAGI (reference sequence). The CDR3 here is CASRSGTSGQETQFF. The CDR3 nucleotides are TGTGCCAGCAGATCCGGGACTAGCGGACAAGAGACCCAGTTCTTC.

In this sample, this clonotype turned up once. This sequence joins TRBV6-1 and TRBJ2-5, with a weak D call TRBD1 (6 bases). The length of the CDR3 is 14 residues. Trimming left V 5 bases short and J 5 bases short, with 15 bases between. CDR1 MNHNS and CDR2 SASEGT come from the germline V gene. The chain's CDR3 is CASSTGPLWETQYF. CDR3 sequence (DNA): TGTGCCAGCAGTACAGGGCCCCTTTGGGAGACCCAGTACTTC.

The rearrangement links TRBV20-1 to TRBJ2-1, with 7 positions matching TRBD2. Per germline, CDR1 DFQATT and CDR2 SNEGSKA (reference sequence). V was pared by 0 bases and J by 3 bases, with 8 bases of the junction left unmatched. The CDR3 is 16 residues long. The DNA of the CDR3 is TGCAGTGCTAGAGATCGGCTAGCGGACCACTACAATGAGCAGTTCTTC. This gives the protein CSARDRLADHYNEQFF.

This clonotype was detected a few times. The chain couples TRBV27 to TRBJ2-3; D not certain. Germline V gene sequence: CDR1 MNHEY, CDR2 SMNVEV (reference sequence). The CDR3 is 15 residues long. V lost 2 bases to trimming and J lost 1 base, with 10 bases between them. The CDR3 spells CASSLRPLGTDTQYF. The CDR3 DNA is TGTGCCAGCAGTTTAAGACCGTTGGGCACAGATACGCAGTATTTT.